The 30 T cell receptor beta chains reported below all come from one sample, sequenced in a study of cytomegalovirus exposure and HLA in healthy donors. Both 60 Vbeta primers and 13 Jbeta primers went into the PCR. Assay used: immunoSEQ multiplex PCR; TCRdb lists only in-frame clones, some missing. The table lists 150,000 to 180,000 clones, under 80% of them singletons. Sample: PBMCs. These TCRs come from a man aged 30 to 45 in good health and CMV-seronegative.

The rearrangement links TRBV18 to TRBJ2-3; TRBD1 matches at 8 bases. V was clipped by 4 bases and J by 5 bases; unmatched bases: 8. The CDR3 is 15 amino acids. Germline V CDR1 and CDR2: KGHSH, LQKENI. This CDR3 reads CASSLRQGFGDTQYF. The CDR3, as DNA: TGTGCCAGCTCACTCCGACAGGGGTTTGGAGATACGCAGTATTTT.

This clone was seen a few times. The V gene is TRBV20-1, the J gene TRBJ2-3; TRBD1 might be the D (6 bases). V shed 5 bases and J shed 3 bases, with 6 bases lying between them. Germline V gene sequence: CDR1 DFQATT, CDR2 SNEGSKA (reference sequence). This CDR3 has 11 amino acids. The CDR3 protein is CSAGQTDTQYF. The CDR3 coding sequence is TGCAGTGCTGGACAGACAGATACGCAGTATTTT.

The rearrangement joins TRBV11-3 to TRBJ2-7, with D perhaps matching TRBD2 (6 bases). There are 13 residues in the CDR3. Germline V gene lookup returns CDR1 SGHNT and CDR2 YENEEA. The ends were cut back, 4 bases at V and 6 bases at J, with 13 bases in the middle. CDR3 residues: CASSWGMGGEQYF. DNA for the CDR3: TGTGCCAGCAGCTGGGGGATGGGGGGCGAGCAGTACTTC.

The V gene is TRBV7-8, the J gene TRBJ2-7; 9 bases match TRBD1. V gave up 0 bases and J gave up 0 bases; unmatched junction bases: 6. Germline assignment: CDR1 SGHVS and CDR2 FQNEAQ. The CDR3 sequence is 17 residues long. CDR3 in amino acids: CASSLAGTGRASYEQYF. Written as DNA, the CDR3 is TGTGCCAGCAGCTTAGCGGGGACAGGGCGAGCCTCCTACGAGCAGTACTTC. The full variable domain, with the rest looked up from reference TRBV7-8 and TRBJ2-7, is GAGVSQSPRYKVAKRGQDVALRCDPISGHVSLFWYQQALGQGPEFLTYFQNEAQLDKSGLPSDRFFAERPEGSVSTLKIQRTQQEDSAVYLCASSLAGTGRASYEQYFGPGTRLTVT.

The V gene is TRBV5-4, the J gene TRBJ2-7, with 8 nucleotides matching TRBD2. The germline CDR1 and CDR2 sequences are SGHNT and YYREEE (reference sequence). The J segment lost 1 base and the V segment lost 0 bases, leaving 6 bases of the junction unmatched. This CDR3 comprises 16 residues. CDR3 in DNA: TGTGCCAGCAGCTTGGGGGGAGCGGGGGATTCCTACGAGCAGTACTTC. Its translation is CASSLGGAGDSYEQYF.

In this sample, this clone turned up a few times. The chain carries TRBV7-2 and TRBJ2-7, with D unclear. CDR3 length: 12 residues. Trimming shortened V by 10 bases and J by 4 bases, and 14 bases separated the two germline ends. The germline V gene encodes CDR1 SGHTA and CDR2 FQGNSA. Here the CDR3 reads CAILSVAYEQYF. The CDR3 DNA reads TGTGCCATACTCTCCGTCGCTTACGAGCAGTACTTC.

The chain joins TRBV5-6 to TRBJ2-3; 11 bases line up with TRBD2. CDR3 length equals 17 residues. Germline lookup yields CDR1 SGHDT and CDR2 YYEEEE. J gave up 2 bases and V 4 bases, and 9 bases lay outside the gene matches. The CDR3 spells CASSPLAGGRNTDTQYF. CDR3 in DNA: TGTGCCAGCAGCCCGTTAGCGGGGGGGCGCAACACAGATACGCAGTATTTT.

This chain uses TRBV15 with TRBJ2-3, with 7 bases aligning to TRBD1. Trimming at V came to 2 bases and at J to 2 bases, leaving 7 bases not matched to a gene. The germline V gene has CDR1 LNHNV and CDR2 YYDKDF (reference sequence). The CDR3 has 16 residues. Here the CDR3 reads CATSRPDRKVTDTQYF. CDR3 nucleotides: TGTGCCACCAGCAGACCGGACAGGAAGGTCACAGATACGCAGTATTTT.

V and J are TRBV6-1 and TRBJ2-6; D possibly corresponds to TRBD1 (6 bases). Germline loops: CDR1 MNHNS, CDR2 SASEGT. The CDR3 covers 19 residues. The germline V and J ends were trimmed by 0 bases and 0 bases, with 15 bases remaining between them. The CDR3 loop is CASSEALDRYISGANVLTF. DNA of the CDR3: TGTGCCAGCAGTGAAGCGCTAGACAGGTACATCTCTGGGGCCAACGTCCTGACTTTC.

The chain couples TRBV11-2 to TRBJ1-5, with TRBD1 matching over 7 bases. This CDR3 comprises 13 residues. V shed 4 bases and J 6 bases; nucleotides not matched to a gene: 3. CDR1 SGHAT and CDR2 FQNNGV come from the germline V gene. The CDR3 nucleotides are TGTGCCAGCAGCTATAACAGGGGTCAGCCCCAGCATTTT. Its translation: CASSYNRGQPQHF.

The CDR3 protein is CASQGSHEQYF. CDR3 nucleotide sequence: TGTGCCAGTCAGGGGTCCCACGAGCAGTACTTC. The chain couples TRBV6-5 to TRBJ2-7, with a weak D call TRBD1 (6 bases). The CDR3 has 11 residues. Germline assignment: CDR1 MNHEY and CDR2 SVGAGI. Trimming removed 9 bases from V and 5 bases from J, with 11 bases in between.

This clone showed up just a few times. This rearrangement joins TRBV6-5 to TRBJ1-3; D remains ambiguous. The length of the CDR3 is 14 residues. V was cut by 5 bases and J by 0 bases, with 8 bases left in between. In germline, CDR1 is MNHEY, CDR2 SVGAGI. CDR3 residues: CASSTALSGNTIYF. Here the CDR3 DNA reads TGTGCCAGCAGTACAGCCCTCTCTGGAAACACCATATATTTT.

The chain joins TRBV12-5 to TRBJ2-2; D not resolved. Trimming pared 6 bases from V and 6 bases from J, leaving 8 bases between. The germline V gene encodes CDR1 LGHNT and CDR2 FRNRAP. CDR3 length equals 12 residues. The CDR3 is CASGTYSGELFF. Written as DNA, the CDR3 is TGTGCTAGTGGGACATACTCCGGGGAGCTGTTTTTT.

The rearrangement uses TRBV19 and TRBJ2-3; possible D gene TRBD2, 6 bases. This CDR3 region has 16 residues. Trimming left V 2 bases short and J 3 bases short, with 15 bases between. CDR1 and CDR2 (germline): LNHDA, SQIVND (reference sequence). DNA of the CDR3: TGTGCCAGTAGTATATCGGGGGTCACCGGGACAGATACGCAGTATTTT. Amino acid sequence: CASSISGVTGTDTQYF.

The chain is built from TRBV28 and TRBJ1-1; 8 bases are a match to TRBD1. CDR1 and CDR2 (germline): MDHEN, SYDVKM. V was clipped by 5 bases and J by 0 bases; unmatched bases: 5. This CDR3 has 15 residues. The CDR3 DNA reads TGTGCCAGCAGTCCGTGGGACAGGATGAACACTGAAGCTTTCTTT. Protein product: CASSPWDRMNTEAFF. Together with reference TRBV28 and TRBJ1-1, the CDR3 gives the full variable domain: DVKVTQSSRYLVKRTGEKVFLECVQDMDHENMFWYRQDPGLGLRLIYFSYDVKMKEKGDIPEGYSVSREKKERFSLILESASTNQTSMYLCASSPWDRMNTEAFFGQGTRLTVV.

This sequence joins TRBV13 and TRBJ2-5; 7 nucleotides align to TRBD2. The ends lost 3 bases at V and 2 bases at J; junction bases unmatched: 12. This CDR3 comprises 17 residues. In germline, CDR1 is PRHDT, CDR2 FYEKMQ (reference sequence). The CDR3 is CASSFSVSGGKQETQYF. The CDR3 nucleotides read TGTGCCAGCAGCTTCTCGGTTTCGGGGGGTAAACAAGAGACCCAGTACTTC.

The V and J genes are TRBV21-1 and TRBJ2-2; the table names TRBD2, a call not compared with the DNA. TRBV21-1 is marked as a pseudogene. This CDR3 has 17 amino acids. CDR3 coding DNA: TGTGCCAGCAGCAAGGTAGCGGGGGGGCCAGACACCGGGGAGCTGTTTTTT. Its protein is CASSKVAGGPDTGELFF.

The chain links TRBV7-2 to TRBJ1-4, with 7 bases identical to TRBD1. Germline V CDR1 and CDR2: SGHTA, FQGNSA. The CDR3 totals 14 residues. V lost 5 bases to trimming and J lost 8 bases; unmatched junction nucleotides: 8. The CDR3 loop is CASSQGQRGEKLFF. The CDR3 DNA reads as TGTGCCAGCAGCCAGGGACAGAGGGGAGAAAAACTGTTTTTT.

In DNA form, the CDR3 reads TGCGCCAGCAGCATCCAGGGAAGTAATGAAAAACTGTTTTTT. Protein: CASSIQGSNEKLFF. The rearrangement joins TRBV5-1 to TRBJ1-4; TRBD1 is a possible D gene (5 bases). The V and J ends lost 4 bases and 4 bases respectively, with 11 bases between them. CDR3 length: 14 amino acids. The germline V gene has CDR1 SGHRS and CDR2 YFSETQ.

V gene TRBV6-1 combines with J gene TRBJ2-1; 8 bases fit TRBD2. In germline, CDR1 is MNHNS, CDR2 SASEGT. This CDR3 has 14 amino acids. Trimming removed 7 bases from V and 4 bases from J; junction bases left unmatched: 6. CDR3 nucleotide sequence: TGTGCCAGCATTTTGAGCGGGGGATACAATGAGCAGTTCTTC. This gives the protein CASILSGGYNEQFF.

The rearrangement uses TRBV9 and TRBJ1-4, with a tentative D call TRBD1 (6 bases). Germline values: CDR1 SGDLS, CDR2 YYNGEE. The CDR3 length is 15 residues. V lost 3 bases, J lost 2 bases, and 11 bases lay in between. The CDR3 DNA follows: TGTGCCAGCAGCGCCCAGGGGTCCACTAATGAAAAACTGTTTTTT. Encoded protein: CASSAQGSTNEKLFF.

The CDR3, as DNA: TGTGCCAGCAGCCAGATCGACAGGGGGCCTCCCCCTGAAGCTTTCTTT. Protein product: CASSQIDRGPPPEAFF. This chain joins TRBV14 and TRBJ1-1, with 10 bases matching TRBD1. The germline gives CDR1 SGHDN, CDR2 FVKESK. The CDR3 contains 16 residues. V was pared by 3 bases and J by 6 bases, with 10 bases of the junction left unmatched.

The rearrangement joins TRBV5-4 to TRBJ2-5, with 9 nucleotides matching TRBD1. The CDR3 sequence is 16 residues long. In germline, CDR1 is SGHNT, CDR2 YYREEE (reference sequence). V lost 4 bases to trimming and J lost 1 base; unmatched junction nucleotides: 8. The CDR3 loop reads CASSAGTGRVQETQYF. The DNA of the CDR3 is TGTGCCAGCAGCGCCGGGACAGGGAGGGTCCAAGAGACCCAGTACTTC.

The chain uses TRBV7-3 and TRBJ2-4, with 11 bases lining up with TRBD2. The trim removed 5 bases at V and 7 bases at J, leaving 7 bases unmatched. Germline CDR1 reads SGHTA; CDR2 reads FQGTGA. This CDR3 has 15 residues. The CDR3 bases are TGTGCCAGCAGCCCAATAGCGGGGGGGAGCAACATTCAGTACTTC. It specifies CASSPIAGGSNIQYF.

The V and J genes are TRBV28 and TRBJ1-5, with 8 positions matching TRBD1. The CDR3 contains 14 residues. CDR1 and CDR2 from the germline V gene are MDHEN and SYDVKM. Germline trimming cut 7 bases from V and 4 bases from J; bases unmatched to any gene: 6. CDR3 loop: CASNAGQGNQPQHF. In nucleotides, the CDR3 is TGTGCCAGCAACGCCGGACAGGGTAATCAGCCCCAGCATTTT.

The chain uses TRBV10-2 and TRBJ2-7; 7 nucleotides agree with TRBD2. Germline V lookup: CDR1 WSHSY, CDR2 SAAADI. The CDR3 spans 14 residues. V shed 4 bases, J shed 1 base, and the junction held 4 bases outside the gene matches. The CDR3 loop is CASSVPSGSYEQYF. The CDR3 DNA reads TGCGCCAGCAGTGTGCCTAGCGGTTCCTACGAGCAGTACTTC.

The chain recombines TRBV4-2 with TRBJ1-2, with D unclear. V lost 0 bases and J lost 4, with 12 bases in between. The CDR3 spans 15 residues. Germline loops: CDR1 LGHNA, CDR2 YNFKEQ. CDR3 nucleotide sequence: TGTGCCAGCAGCCAAGATTGGGAGGAGACCTATGGCTACACCTTC. This encodes CASSQDWEETYGYTF.

This chain connects TRBV5-3 to TRBJ2-4, with 8 positions matching TRBD2. TRBV5-3 carries the ORF label, with uncertain function. Losses at the gene ends were 5 bases for V and 6 bases for J; bases not matched to a gene: 13. The CDR3 is 16 residues long. Written as DNA, the CDR3 is TGTGCCAGAAGTCTCGGGGGGGCCGAAGTAGGAAACATTCAGTACTTC. Translation gives CARSLGGAEVGNIQYF.

This clone was picked up a small number of times. The rearrangement links TRBV6-1 to TRBJ1-6; no clear D. Germline loops: CDR1 MNHNS, CDR2 SASEGT. V lost 3 bases and J lost 10, with 10 bases in between. This CDR3 comprises 13 residues. The CDR3 nucleotides read TGTGCCAGCAGTGACCTAATAGAATCACCCCTCCACTTT. This sequence encodes CASSDLIESPLHF.

This clone was seen only a few times. The J gene is TRBJ2-7, the V gene TRBV4-2, with 7 bases lining up with TRBD1. Germline loops: CDR1 LGHNA, CDR2 YNFKEQ. The V segment lost 5 bases and the J segment 3 bases; nucleotides outside the gene matches: 7. CDR3 length equals 14 residues. The CDR3 nucleotides read TGTGCCAGCAGCACGACAGGGCTTGACTACGAGCAGTACTTC. Its protein is CASSTTGLDYEQYF.